This TCR beta chain was sequenced in a study of blood T cells in healthy people across ages. Overall study results and limits: Among T cells, TCR beta diversity per million cells dropped roughly linearly as age rose.

Using a J-beta primer mix together with a sample-barcoded 5' primer, a second PCR was run for roughly 7 to 11 cycles. A minimum of 2.5 million CDR3-containing paired-end reads was obtained for each sample. TCRdb reanalysed the 5' RACE reads using MiXCR and keeps one entry per CDR3 protein. The profile shows approximately 800,000 distinct CDR3 sequences, around 62% of them singletons. Notes on this clonotype: Its antigen is unknown.

The specimen sequenced was blood. The clonotype originates from a man aged 25-45 years in good health.

The CDR3 spells CASRLGGGRRNEQFF. The CDR3 bases are TGTGCCAGCAGACTAGGAGGGGGTCGGCGCAATGAGCAGTTCTTC. V and J are TRBV6-1 and TRBJ2-1, with D perhaps matching TRBD1 or TRBD2 (6 bases each). The CDR3 consists of 15 residues. V was cut by 6 bases and J by 6 bases, with 18 bases left in between. Germline V CDR1 and CDR2: MNHNS, SASEGT.